This TCR beta chain was captured by sequencing in a study of neoadjuvant anti-PD-1 for oral cavity cancer. Looking at the study overall: Most patients had three to four biweekly doses of 3 mg/kg nivolumab before resection.

PBMC libraries mostly used around 460 ng of input genomic DNA, with six replicates per sample. Libraries were prepared by immunoSEQ multiplex PCR; TCRdb keeps only in-frame clonotypes and omits some of them. In the table there are roughly 40,000 clones, about three quarters of which are singletons. Time point described: after neoadjuvant nivolumab, at surgical resection. The patients had HPV-negative, locally advanced oral cavity squamous cell carcinoma. No culture or expansion preceded analysis of these blood cells. This CDR3 spans 14 amino acids. Source: PBMCs, taken after nivolumab (anti-PD-1) treatment. The chain employs TRBV12-1 and TRBJ1-2. TRBV12-1 is a recognized pseudogene. This TCR was recovered from a person between 40 and 80 years old with oral cavity squamous cell carcinoma. The CDR3 coding sequence is TGTGCCAGCAGCCTCAATGGCGGAAACTATGGCTACACCTTC. It is translated as CASSLNGGNYGYTF.